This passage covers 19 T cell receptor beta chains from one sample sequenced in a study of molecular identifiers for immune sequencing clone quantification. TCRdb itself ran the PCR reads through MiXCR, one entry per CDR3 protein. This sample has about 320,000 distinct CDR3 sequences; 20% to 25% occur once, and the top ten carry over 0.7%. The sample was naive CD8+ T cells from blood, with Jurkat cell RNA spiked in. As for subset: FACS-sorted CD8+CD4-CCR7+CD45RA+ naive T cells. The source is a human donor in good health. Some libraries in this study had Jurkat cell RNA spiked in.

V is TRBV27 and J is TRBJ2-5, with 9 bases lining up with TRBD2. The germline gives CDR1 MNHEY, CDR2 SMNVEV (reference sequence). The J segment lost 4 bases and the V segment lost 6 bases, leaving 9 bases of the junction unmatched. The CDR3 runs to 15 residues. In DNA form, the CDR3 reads TGTGCCAGCAGAGCCGGGACTAGCTTTAGAGAGACCCAGTACTTC. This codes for CASRAGTSFRETQYF.

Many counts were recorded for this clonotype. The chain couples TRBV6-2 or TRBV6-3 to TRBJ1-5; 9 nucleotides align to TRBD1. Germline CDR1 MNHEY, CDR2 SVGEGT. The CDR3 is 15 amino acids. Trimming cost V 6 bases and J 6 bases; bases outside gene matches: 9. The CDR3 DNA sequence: TGTGCCAGCAGCGAGGGGACAGGGAGGCCTCAGCCCCAGCATTTT. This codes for CASSEGTGRPQPQHF.

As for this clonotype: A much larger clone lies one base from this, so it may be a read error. The CDR3 DNA sequence: TGTGCCAGCAGAGAGCGAGGCACCGGGGAGCTGTTTTTT. Translation: CASRERGTGELFF. This sequence joins TRBV2 and TRBJ2-2; D gene unclear. Germline CDR1 is SNHLY and CDR2 is FYNNEI. Deletions cut 6 bases from V and 4 bases from J, with 9 bases between. This CDR3 spans 13 amino acids.

CDR3 bases: TGTGCCAGCAGTTCCCACAGGGCCCCCACAGATACGCAGTATTTT. Protein: CASSSHRAPTDTQYF. The rearrangement uses TRBV6-5 and TRBJ2-3, with D maybe TRBD1 (6 bases). This CDR3 region has 15 residues. The germline CDR1 and CDR2 sequences are MNHEY and SVGAGI. Trimming cost V 4 bases and J 2 bases, with 13 bases left between them.

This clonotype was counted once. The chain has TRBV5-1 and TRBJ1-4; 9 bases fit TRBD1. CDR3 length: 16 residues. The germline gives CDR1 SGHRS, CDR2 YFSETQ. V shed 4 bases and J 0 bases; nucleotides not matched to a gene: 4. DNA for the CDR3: TGCGCCAGCAGCAGGGGACAGGGCGCAACTAATGAAAAACTGTTTTTT. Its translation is CASSRGQGATNEKLFF.

The CDR3 DNA is TGTGCCAGCAGCTCAGGCGGCTCCCTCCTCACAGATACGCAGTATTTT. It codes for CASSSGGSLLTDTQYF. This sequence joins TRBV13 and TRBJ2-3; D ambiguous. Germline V gene sequence: CDR1 PRHDT, CDR2 FYEKMQ (reference sequence). V was pared by 4 bases and J by 2 bases, with 16 bases between. This CDR3 has 16 residues.

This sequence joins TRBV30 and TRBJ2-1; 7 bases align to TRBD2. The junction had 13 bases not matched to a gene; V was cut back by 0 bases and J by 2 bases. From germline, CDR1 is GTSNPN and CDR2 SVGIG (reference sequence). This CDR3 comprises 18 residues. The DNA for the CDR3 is TGTGCCTGGAGTGTACCCTTCTCTGGGCGGGAGCCCTACAATGAGCAGTTCTTC. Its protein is CAWSVPFSGREPYNEQFF.

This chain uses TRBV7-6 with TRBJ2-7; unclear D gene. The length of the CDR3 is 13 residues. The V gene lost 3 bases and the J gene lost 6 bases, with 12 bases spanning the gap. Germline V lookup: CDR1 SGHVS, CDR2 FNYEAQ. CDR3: CASSLGLDCEQYF. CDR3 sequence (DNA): TGTGCCAGCAGCTTGGGCCTCGATTGCGAGCAGTACTTC.

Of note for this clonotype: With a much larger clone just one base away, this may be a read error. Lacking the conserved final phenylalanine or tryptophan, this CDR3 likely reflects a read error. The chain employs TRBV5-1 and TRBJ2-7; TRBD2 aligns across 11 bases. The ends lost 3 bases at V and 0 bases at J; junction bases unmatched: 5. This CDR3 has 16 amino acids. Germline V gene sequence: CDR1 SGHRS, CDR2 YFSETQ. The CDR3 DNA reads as TGCGCCAGCAGCTCCTCTACTAGCGGGGGCTCCTACGAGCAGTACTCC. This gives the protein CASSSSTSGGSYEQYS.

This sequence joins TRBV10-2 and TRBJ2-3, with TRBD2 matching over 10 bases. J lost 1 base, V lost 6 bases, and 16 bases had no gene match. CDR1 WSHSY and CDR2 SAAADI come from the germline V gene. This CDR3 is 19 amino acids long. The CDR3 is CASSAGLAALTFGTDTQYF. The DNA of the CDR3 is TGCGCCAGCAGCGCCGGACTAGCGGCACTTACTTTTGGCACAGATACGCAGTATTTT.

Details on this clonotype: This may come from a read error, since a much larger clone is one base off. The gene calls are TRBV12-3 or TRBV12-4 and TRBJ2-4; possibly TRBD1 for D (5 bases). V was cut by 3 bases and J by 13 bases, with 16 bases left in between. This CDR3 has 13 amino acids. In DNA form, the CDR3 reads TGTGCCAGCAGTTTCCCAGGGTTGGATGAGCAGTACTTC. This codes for CASSFPGLDEQYF.

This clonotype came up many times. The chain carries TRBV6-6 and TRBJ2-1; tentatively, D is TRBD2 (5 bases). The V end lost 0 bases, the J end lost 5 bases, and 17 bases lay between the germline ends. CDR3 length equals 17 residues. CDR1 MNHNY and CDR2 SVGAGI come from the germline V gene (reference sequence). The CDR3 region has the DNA TGTGCCAGCAGTTACTCGGCATCCCCGGAGGTCAACAATGAGCAGTTCTTC. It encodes CASSYSASPEVNNEQFF.

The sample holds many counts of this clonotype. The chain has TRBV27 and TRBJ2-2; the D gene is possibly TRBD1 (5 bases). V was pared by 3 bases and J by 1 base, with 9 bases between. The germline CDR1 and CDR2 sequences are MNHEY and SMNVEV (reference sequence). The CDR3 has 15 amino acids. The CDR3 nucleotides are TGTGCCAGCAGTTTTTTCGGACAGAACACCGGGGAGCTGTTTTTT. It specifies CASSFFGQNTGELFF.

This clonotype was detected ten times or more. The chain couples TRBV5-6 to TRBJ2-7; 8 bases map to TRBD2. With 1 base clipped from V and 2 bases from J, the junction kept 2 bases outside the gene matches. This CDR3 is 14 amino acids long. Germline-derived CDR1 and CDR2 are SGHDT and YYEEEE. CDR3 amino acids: CASSLRREAYEQYF. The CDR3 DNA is TGTGCCAGCAGCTTGAGGCGGGAGGCCTACGAGCAGTACTTC.

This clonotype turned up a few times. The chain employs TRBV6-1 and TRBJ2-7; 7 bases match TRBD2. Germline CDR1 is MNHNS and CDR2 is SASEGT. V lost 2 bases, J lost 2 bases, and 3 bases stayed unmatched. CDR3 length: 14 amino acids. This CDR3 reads CASSEYGGTYEQYF. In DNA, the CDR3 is TGTGCCAGCAGTGAATACGGGGGGACCTACGAGCAGTACTTC.

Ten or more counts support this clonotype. CDR3 DNA sequence: TGTGCCTGGAGCCGGGACAGCAAAGAGACCCAGTACTTC. This gives the protein CAWSRDSKETQYF. This chain links TRBV30 with TRBJ2-5; 7 bases map to TRBD1. The CDR3 spans 13 residues. The junction had 4 bases not matched to a gene; V was cut back by 3 bases and J by 3 bases. The germline gives CDR1 GTSNPN, CDR2 SVGIG (reference sequence).

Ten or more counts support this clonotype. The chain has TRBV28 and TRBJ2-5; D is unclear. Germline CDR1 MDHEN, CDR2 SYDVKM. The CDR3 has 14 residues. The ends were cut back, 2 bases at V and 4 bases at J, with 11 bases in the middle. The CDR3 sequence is CASSLQYGGETQYF. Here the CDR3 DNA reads TGTGCCAGCAGTTTACAGTATGGCGGAGAGACCCAGTACTTC. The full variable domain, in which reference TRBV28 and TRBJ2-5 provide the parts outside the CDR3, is DVKVTQSSRYLVKRTGEKVFLECVQDMDHENMFWYRQDPGLGLRLIYFSYDVKMKEKGDIPEGYSVSREKKERFSLILESASTNQTSMYLCASSLQYGGETQYFGPGTRLLVL.

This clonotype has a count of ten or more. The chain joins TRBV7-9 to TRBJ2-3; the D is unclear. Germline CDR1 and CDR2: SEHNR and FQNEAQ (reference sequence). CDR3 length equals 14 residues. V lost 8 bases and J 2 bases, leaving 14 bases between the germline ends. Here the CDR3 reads CASPDEGYTDTQYF. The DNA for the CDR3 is TGTGCCAGCCCGGACGAAGGATACACAGATACGCAGTATTTT.

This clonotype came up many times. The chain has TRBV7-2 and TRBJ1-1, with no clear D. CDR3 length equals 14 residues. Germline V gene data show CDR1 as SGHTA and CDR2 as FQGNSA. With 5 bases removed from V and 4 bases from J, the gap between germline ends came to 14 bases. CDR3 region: CASSPWVQGTEAFF. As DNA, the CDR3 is TGTGCCAGCAGCCCATGGGTCCAAGGCACTGAAGCTTTCTTT. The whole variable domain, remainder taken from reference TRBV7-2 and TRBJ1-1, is GAGVSQSPSNKVTEKGKDVELRCDPISGHTALYWYRQSLGQGLEFLIYFQGNSAPDKSGLPSDRFSAERTGGSVSTLTIQRTQQEDSAVYLCASSPWVQGTEAFFGQGTRLTVV.